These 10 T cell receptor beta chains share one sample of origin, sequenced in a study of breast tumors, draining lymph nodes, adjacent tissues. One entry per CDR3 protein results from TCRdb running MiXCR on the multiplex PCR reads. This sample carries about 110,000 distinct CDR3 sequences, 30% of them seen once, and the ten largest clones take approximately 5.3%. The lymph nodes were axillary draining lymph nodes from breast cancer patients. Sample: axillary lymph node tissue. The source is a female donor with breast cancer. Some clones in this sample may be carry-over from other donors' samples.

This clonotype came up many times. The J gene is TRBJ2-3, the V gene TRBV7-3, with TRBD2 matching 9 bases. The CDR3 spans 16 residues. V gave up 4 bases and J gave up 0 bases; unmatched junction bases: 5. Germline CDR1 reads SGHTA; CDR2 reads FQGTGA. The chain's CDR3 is CASSSLAGASTDTQYF. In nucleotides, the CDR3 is TGTGCCAGCAGCTCATTAGCGGGGGCTAGCACAGATACGCAGTATTTT.

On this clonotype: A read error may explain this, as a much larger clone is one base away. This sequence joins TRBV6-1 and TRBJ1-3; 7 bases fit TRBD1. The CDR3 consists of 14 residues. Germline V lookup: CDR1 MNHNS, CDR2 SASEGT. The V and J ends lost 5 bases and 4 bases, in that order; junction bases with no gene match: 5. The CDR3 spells CASSQPDRGNTIYF. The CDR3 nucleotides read TGTGCCAGCAGTCAACCGGACAGGGGAAACACCATATATTTT.

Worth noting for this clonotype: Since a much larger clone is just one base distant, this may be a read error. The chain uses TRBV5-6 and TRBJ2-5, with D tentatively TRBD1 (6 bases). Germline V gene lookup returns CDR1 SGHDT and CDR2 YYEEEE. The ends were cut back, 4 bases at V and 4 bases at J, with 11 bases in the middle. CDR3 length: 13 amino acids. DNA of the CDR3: TGTGCCAGCAGCAAATCAGGGGCAGAGACCCAGTACTTC. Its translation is CASSKSGAETQYF.

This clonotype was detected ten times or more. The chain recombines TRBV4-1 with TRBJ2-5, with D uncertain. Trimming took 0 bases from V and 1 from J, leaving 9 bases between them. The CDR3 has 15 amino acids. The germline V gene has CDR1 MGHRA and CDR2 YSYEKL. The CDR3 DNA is TGCGCCAGCAGCCAAGAACGGCTAGTCCAAGAGACCCAGTACTTC. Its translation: CASSQERLVQETQYF.

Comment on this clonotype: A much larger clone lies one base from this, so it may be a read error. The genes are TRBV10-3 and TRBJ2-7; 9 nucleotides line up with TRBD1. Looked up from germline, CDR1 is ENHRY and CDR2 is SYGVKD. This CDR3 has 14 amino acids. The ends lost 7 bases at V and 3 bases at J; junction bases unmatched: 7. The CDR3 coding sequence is TGTGCCATCACCGAACCGGACAGGGGCTACGAGCAGTACTTC. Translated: CAITEPDRGYEQYF.

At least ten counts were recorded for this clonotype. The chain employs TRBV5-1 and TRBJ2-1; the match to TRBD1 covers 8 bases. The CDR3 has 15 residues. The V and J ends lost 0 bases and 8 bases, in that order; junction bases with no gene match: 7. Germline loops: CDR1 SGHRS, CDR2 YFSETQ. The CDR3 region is CASSLVVDRVDEQFF. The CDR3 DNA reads TGCGCCAGCAGCTTGGTTGTGGACAGGGTCGATGAGCAGTTCTTC.

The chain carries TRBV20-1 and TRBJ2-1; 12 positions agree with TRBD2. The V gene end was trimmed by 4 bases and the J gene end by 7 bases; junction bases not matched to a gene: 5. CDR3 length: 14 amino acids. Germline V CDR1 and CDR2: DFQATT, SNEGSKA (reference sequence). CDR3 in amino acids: CSATLAGGGNEQFF. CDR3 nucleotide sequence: TGCAGTGCTACACTAGCGGGAGGAGGGAATGAGCAGTTCTTC.

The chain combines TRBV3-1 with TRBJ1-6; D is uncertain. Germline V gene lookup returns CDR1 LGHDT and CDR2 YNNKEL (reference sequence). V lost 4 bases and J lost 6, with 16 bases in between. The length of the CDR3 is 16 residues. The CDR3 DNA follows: TGTGCCAGCAGCCTTAGAGGACGAATTGCTAATTCACCCCTCCACTTT. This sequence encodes CASSLRGRIANSPLHF. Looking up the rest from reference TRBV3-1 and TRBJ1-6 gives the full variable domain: DTAVSQTPKYLVTQMGNDKSIKCEQNLGHDTMYWYKQDSKKFLKIMFSYNNKELIINETVPNRFSPKSPDKAHLNLHINSLELGDSAVYFCASSLRGRIANSPLHFGNGTRLTVT.

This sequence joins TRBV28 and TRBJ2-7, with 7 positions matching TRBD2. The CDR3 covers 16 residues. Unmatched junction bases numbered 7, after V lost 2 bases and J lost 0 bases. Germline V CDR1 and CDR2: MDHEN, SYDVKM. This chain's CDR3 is CASSLPFSGYSYEQYF. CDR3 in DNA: TGTGCCAGCAGTTTACCCTTTAGCGGGTACTCCTACGAGCAGTACTTC.

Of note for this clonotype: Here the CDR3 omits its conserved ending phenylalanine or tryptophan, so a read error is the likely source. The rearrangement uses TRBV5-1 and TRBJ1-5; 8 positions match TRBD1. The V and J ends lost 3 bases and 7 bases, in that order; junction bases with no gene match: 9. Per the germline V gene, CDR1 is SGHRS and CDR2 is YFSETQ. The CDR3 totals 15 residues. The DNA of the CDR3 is TGCGCCAGCAGCTGGCGGGGACAGGAGAACCAGCCCCAGCATTCT. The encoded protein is CASSWRGQENQPQHS.